This is a list of T cell receptor beta chains from one sample in a study of cytomegalovirus exposure and HLA in healthy donors. Only in-frame clones appear in the TCRdb table, and some are missing; sequencing was by immunoSEQ multiplex PCR. The data contain fewer than 200,000 clones, roughly 89% of them singletons. Sequencing was carried out using PBMCs. These receptors were obtained from a man in his late teens or twenties in good health and CMV-seropositive. Both conserved end residues are part of each CDR3. Each record gives: J gene, V gene, CDR3 length, CDR3 protein.

TRBJ2-3,TRBV6-1,15,CASSPGTRNTDTQYF
TRBJ1-5,TRBV27,15,CASSLSFLNNQPQHF
TRBJ2-3,TRBV6-6,15,CASRVAPEGPDTQYF
TRBJ2-2,TRBV30,17,CAWKAVWGLAKTGELFF
TRBJ1-1,TRBV28,11,CASSFPGEAFF
TRBJ2-1,TRBV15,15,CATSVRQGKVNEQFF
TRBJ1-3,TRBV4-2,14,CASSQAGQGNTIYF
TRBJ2-2,TRBV5-1,16,CASSSGQGRLTGELFF
TRBJ2-2,TRBV7-9,16,CASSLVGGKRTGELFF
TRBJ2-7,TRBV28,15,CASSSLDSPSHEQYF
TRBJ2-2,TRBV6-1,15,CASSGRTGPTGELFF
TRBJ2-7,TRBV10-3,13,CAIQKGQFHEQYF
TRBJ1-1,TRBV6-1,14,CASSVRGVNTEAFF
TRBJ2-3,TRBV5-1,16,CASTSGAGQLTDTQYF
TRBJ1-2,TRBV29-1,16,CSVGPGVRRANYGYTF
TRBJ2-2,TRBV4-1,14,CASSQDWAIGELFF
TRBJ1-3,TRBV11-2,17,CASSLVPGQSSGNTIYF
TRBJ2-7,TRBV5-4,13,CASRRDSPGEQYF
TRBJ1-4,TRBV19,13,CASSIASTSELFF
TRBJ2-2,TRBV20-1,11,CSASIGKELFF
TRBJ2-7,TRBV5-6,14,CASSLGIAELWQYF
TRBJ2-5,TRBV9,15,CASSVGGLAGETQYF
TRBJ1-1,TRBV5-4,13,CASSLVRNTEAFF
TRBJ2-6,TRBV7-2,16,CASSLGSGVGANVLTF
TRBJ1-2,TRBV28,15,CASSSWPSDNYGYTF
TRBJ2-3,TRBV7-7,15,CASSLSGGRTDTQYF
TRBJ2-5,TRBV11-3,17,CASSLAGFLHPQETQYF
TRBJ2-2,TRBV10-3,16,CAISELRLAGGGELFF
TRBJ2-7,TRBV19,14,CASSLWTGTYEQYF
TRBJ2-7,TRBV7-3,21,CASSQPGTGGAYRELGYEQYF
TRBJ2-7,TRBV25-1,14,CASSETQVRYEQYF
TRBJ2-1,TRBV19,13,CASSASAYNEQFF
TRBJ2-7,TRBV27,20,CASSPILGLAGGPPGYEQYF
TRBJ2-5,TRBV5-1,14,CASSHASAQETQYF
TRBJ1-4,TRBV6-1,17,CASSEAIYGTGIEKLFF
TRBJ1-1,TRBV11-2,15,CASSLARRANTEAFF
TRBJ2-1,TRBV21-1,17,CASSKGSPLLGGNEQFF
TRBJ1-2,TRBV5-1,14,CASSYQGAGYGYTF
TRBJ2-7,TRBV30,13,CAWSGTGRYEQYF
TRBJ1-2,TRBV14,14,CASSPLGGLPGYTF
TRBJ1-2,TRBV18,15,CASSPPSQGAYGYTF
TRBJ1-5,TRBV6-1,15,CASRATGGLVQPQHF
TRBJ2-3,TRBV5-1,16,CASSSRGLGGTDTQYF
TRBJ2-3,TRBV7-6,12,CASSIPSGTQYF
TRBJ2-3,TRBV7-9,16,CASRQDGLADTDTQYF